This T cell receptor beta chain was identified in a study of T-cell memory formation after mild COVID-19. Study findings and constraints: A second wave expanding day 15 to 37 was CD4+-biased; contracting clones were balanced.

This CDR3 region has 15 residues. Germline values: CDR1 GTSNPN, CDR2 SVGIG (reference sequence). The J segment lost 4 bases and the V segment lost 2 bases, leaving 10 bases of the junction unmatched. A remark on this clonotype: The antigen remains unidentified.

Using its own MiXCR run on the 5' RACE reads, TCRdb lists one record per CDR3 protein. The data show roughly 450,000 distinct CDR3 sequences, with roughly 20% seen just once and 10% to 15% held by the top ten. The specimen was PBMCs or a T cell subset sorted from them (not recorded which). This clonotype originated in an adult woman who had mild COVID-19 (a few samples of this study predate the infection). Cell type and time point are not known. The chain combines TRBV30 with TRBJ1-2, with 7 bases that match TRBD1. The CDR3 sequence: CAWSIGTAGSYGYTF. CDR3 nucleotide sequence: TGTGCCTGGAGTATCGGGACAGCGGGTTCCTATGGCTACACCTTC.